This T cell receptor (beta chain) was captured in a study of coeliac disease (dated by TCRdb to the early 2020s). In the study overall: Coeliac patients were classed as newly diagnosed active disease, refractory coeliac disease type I, or disease controlled by a gluten-free diet. The study set out to describe the TR repertoires of small intestinal T cells in active coeliac disease, refractory type I coeliac disease, and coeliac disease treated with a gluten-free diet. Because high-resolution HLA typing was not available, biased TRBV7-2 usage was queried as a proof of principle. Of the 30 or so patients in the full study, roughly 22 had coeliac disease confirmed by serology and 8 were controls with non-small intestinal disorders. TRB sequencing was successfully performed on samples from 27 to 35 subjects, among which 20 to 25 paired bulk unsorted intraepithelial and lamina propria cell samples were included. Refractory coeliac disease type I was defined by the absence of response to a gluten-free diet for more than 12 months, together with immunophenotypically normal intraepithelial cells. Next-generation sequencing of rearranged TRB and TRG CDR3 regions was used on small intestinal lymphocyte fractions taken from coeliac and non-coeliac patients.

Aliquots of hundreds of thousands of cells were frozen in DMSO/FBS in liquid nitrogen, and a single aliquot per fraction was used for sequencing. Endoscopy and small intestinal biopsy were performed in all 30 patients in the study. Lamina propria cells were released by collagenase digestion of the biopsy tissue left over after intraepithelial cell isolation. Genomic DNA was extracted from frozen unsorted cell fractions using the Qiagen DNeasy blood extraction kit. Overall results and qualifications from the work: The authors considered the approach unsuitable for unbiased detection of gliadin-specific T cells, which are scarce and rarely shared between patients. Published gliadin-specific TRB sequences turned up in about 45% of the 18 coeliac lamina propria samples, compared with only 1 of 6 controls. The separation of intraepithelial from lamina propria cells did not yield high-purity fractions, so cross-contamination between compartments was possible. TRB repertoires were found to be largely private, with most amino acid sequences unique to one sample, and no significant difference in V-gene usage was found between disease groups. Lower clonality than in controls was observed in the TRB and TRG repertoires of active coeliac intraepithelial and lamina propria samples, suggesting that diverse T cells were recruited.

CDR1 SNHLY and CDR2 FYNNEI are derived from the germline V gene. Counted from cysteine to phenylalanine, this CDR3 has 13 amino acids. Solely the CDR3 DNA is kept, with 39 bases framed from the first base. Deletion took 8 bases off V and 3 bases off J, with a span of 13 bases between the germline ends. To prepare the library, the immunoSEQ multiplex PCR assay was applied. Using reverse primers that targeted J gene segments together with forward primers that targeted V gene segments, the TR loci were amplified in a multiplexed PCR. The amplified CDR3 regions were sequenced using the Illumina HiSeq System. From the authors' description of their analysis: To strip out PCR and sequencing errors and collapse the data into unique sequences, a nearest-neighbour algorithm merged closely related reads. Repertoires were summarised in terms of clonality and T cell density, with T cell density defined as TR molecules per amount of genomic DNA input. CDR3 amino acid sequences present in at least 80% of unsorted samples were defined as public TRs, and these public TRs were then tested for differential abundance between coeliac and control samples. Every lamina propria sample was searched for matches to a list of some 220 published gliadin-specific TRB sequences. Kruskal-Wallis tests followed by Dunn post-tests were used to test for differences in clonality and density between disease groups. TCRdb stores this immuneACCESS table with in-frame sequences only. Part of the clones is absent; in the studies checked, under half of the shortfall reflects unresolved V genes, and no reason is known for the rest. V and J calls and clone size are as listed in that table; D and trimming were resolved from the DNA. This sample holds about 4,700 clones; 62% were observed only once. The ten largest clonotypes hold approximately 10% of the sample.

About this clone itself: Its target antigen remains unknown. No much larger clone exists at a distance of one base, and base qualities are not known.

The source material was lamina propria lymphocytes from the gut. The cell subset or site tag for this specimen amounts to: lamina propria cell (LPC) fraction of small intestinal biopsy. The V and J segments used are TRBV2 and TRBJ1-2, with a tentative D gene TRBD1 over 6 matching bases. The source is a woman aged 65 to 85 with celiac disease. The DNA sequence follows: TGTGCCAGCTGGCCAGGGGTCGACTATGGCTACACCTTC. It codes for CASWPGVDYGYTF.